The 14 T cell receptor beta chains reported below all come from one sample, sequenced in a study of OX40 agonist ivuxolimab in advanced cancers. The repertoire was sequenced with immunoSEQ multiplex PCR; TCRdb's copy has only in-frame clones and lacks some. The table has 50,000 to 65,000 clones, about 87% seen once. This material consisted of CD4+ or CD8+ T cells sorted from blood, taken in a trial of the OX40 agonist ivuxolimab. These receptors originate from an adult with an advanced solid tumor such as melanoma, head and neck, liver or kidney cancer.

J is TRBJ2-4 and V is TRBV5-4, with 9 bases identical to TRBD2. CDR1 is SGHNT and CDR2 is YYREEE in the germline V gene (reference sequence). The V segment lost 4 bases and the J segment 7 bases; nucleotides outside the gene matches: 9. The CDR3 is 15 residues long. CDR3 in DNA: TGTGCCAGCAGCCGCGCCGGGACTAGCAACAACATTCAGTACTTC. Translating it yields CASSRAGTSNNIQYF.

The chain has TRBV27 and TRBJ2-2; 10 positions agree with TRBD1. The CDR3 is 14 residues long. Germline CDR1 reads MNHEY; CDR2 reads SMNVEV (reference sequence). J was trimmed by 3 bases and V by 8 bases; bases with no gene match: 3. CDR3 DNA: TGTGCCAGCGTGGGACAGGGGCACACCGGGGAGCTGTTTTTT. This codes for CASVGQGHTGELFF.

The chain couples TRBV19 to TRBJ2-7; a weak D match, TRBD1 (5 bases). The CDR3 runs to 14 residues. Per the germline V gene, CDR1 is LNHDA and CDR2 is SQIVND (reference sequence). V lost 1 base and J 4 bases, leaving 11 bases between the germline ends. CDR3 sequence: CASSIGGKNYEQYF. The CDR3 nucleotides read TGTGCCAGTAGTATAGGGGGCAAGAATTACGAGCAGTACTTC.

The V call is TRBV11-2, the J call TRBJ2-7; 8 nucleotides match TRBD1. Trimming at V came to 4 bases and at J to 2 bases, leaving 4 bases not matched to a gene. Germline V CDR1 and CDR2: SGHAT, FQNNGV. This CDR3 comprises 14 residues. CDR3 coding DNA: TGTGCCAGCAGCTCCGGGACAGGTCCCTACGAGCAGTACTTC. Its protein product is CASSSGTGPYEQYF.

As regards this clone: Its ends do not fully match the called genes, so a read error is possible. This chain connects TRBV10-3 to TRBJ2-7, with 9 bases aligning to TRBD1. This CDR3 region has 14 residues. CDR1 and CDR2 from the germline V gene are ENHRY and SYGVKD. The CDR3 here is CAISPGQGLKVVSF. Here the CDR3 DNA reads TGTGCCATCAGTCCGGGACAGGGACTGAAGGTTGTCTCCTTC.

The chain uses TRBV27 and TRBJ2-7; weak D call: TRBD2 (6 bases). Germline V CDR1 and CDR2: MNHEY, SMNVEV (reference sequence). The CDR3 has 14 amino acids. Trimming stripped 6 bases from V and 1 base from J, with 13 bases between. In DNA form, the CDR3 reads TGTGCCAGCAGAGACCATAGCGGTTCCTACGAGCAGTACTTC. Translated, it gives CASRDHSGSYEQYF.

This clone has a single count. The rearrangement joins TRBV30 to TRBJ1-1; 7 nucleotides align to TRBD1. The CDR3 runs 14 residues. V lost 3 bases and J lost 1; bases outside the gene matches: 5. Per the germline V gene, CDR1 is GTSNPN and CDR2 is SVGIG (reference sequence). The CDR3 loop is CAWRAGGSNTEAFF. The CDR3 coding sequence is TGTGCCTGGAGGGCAGGGGGATCGAACACTGAAGCTTTCTTT.

V and J are TRBV6-1 and TRBJ1-2; possibly TRBD1 for D (5 bases). The CDR3 runs to 13 residues. CDR1 is MNHNS and CDR2 is SASEGT in the germline V gene. V lost 6 bases and J 3 bases, leaving 11 bases between the germline ends. For the CDR3, the DNA is TGTGCCAGCAGGCCGGGAGGGGACTATGGCTACACCTTC. Its translation: CASRPGGDYGYTF.

This chain links TRBV27 with TRBJ2-5, with D possibly called TRBD1 or TRBD2 (6 bases each). CDR1 and CDR2 (germline): MNHEY, SMNVEV (reference sequence). Trimming took off 6 bases at V and 4 bases at J, with 12 bases between the two ends. This CDR3 region has 13 residues. CDR3: CASREGGRETQYF. DNA for the CDR3: TGTGCCAGCAGGGAAGGGGGGCGAGAGACCCAGTACTTC.

V is TRBV7-8 and J is TRBJ1-3, with D perhaps TRBD1 (6 bases). The V end lost 5 bases, the J end lost 3 bases, and 17 bases lay between the germline ends. The CDR3 totals 16 residues. Germline assignment: CDR1 SGHVS and CDR2 FQNEAQ. The CDR3 sequence: CASSPYGGAVGNTIYF. Written as DNA, the CDR3 is TGTGCCAGCAGCCCCTACGGGGGGGCTGTTGGAAACACCATATATTTT.

The V gene is TRBV4-1, the J gene TRBJ2-1; 9 nucleotides agree with TRBD2. V lost 6 bases and J lost 0; bases outside the gene matches: 3. This CDR3 comprises 15 residues. Per the germline V gene, CDR1 is MGHRA and CDR2 is YSYEKL. The CDR3 reads CASRPTSGSYNEQFF. The CDR3 region has the DNA TGCGCCAGCAGGCCGACTAGCGGCTCCTACAATGAGCAGTTCTTC.

This chain links TRBV6-5 with TRBJ2-3, with 10 bases lining up with TRBD2. The CDR3 is made up of 15 amino acids. J lost 4 bases, V lost 7 bases, and 8 bases had no gene match. CDR1 and CDR2 (germline): MNHEY, SVGAGI. CDR3 nucleotide sequence: TGTGCCAGCAACCTAATAGCGGGAGGCTCAGATACGCAGTATTTT. This sequence encodes CASNLIAGGSDTQYF.

This chain joins TRBV5-1 and TRBJ1-2, with TRBD1 matching over 8 bases. Per germline, CDR1 SGHRS and CDR2 YFSETQ. This CDR3 spans 14 amino acids. V lost 3 bases to trimming and J lost 5 bases; unmatched junction nucleotides: 6. This CDR3 reads CASSSRTGPYGYTF. CDR3 in DNA: TGCGCCAGCAGCTCCCGGACAGGGCCTTATGGCTACACCTTC.

This chain joins TRBV28 and TRBJ2-6; either TRBD1 or TRBD2 may supply D (5 bases each). The CDR3 covers 15 residues. Trimming cost V 6 bases and J 1 base, with 10 bases left between them. CDR1 is MDHEN, CDR2 SYDVKM, per germline. The CDR3, as DNA: TGTGCCAGCAGCATTGGGGGTTCTGGGGCCAACGTCCTGACTTTC. Residues: CASSIGGSGANVLTF.